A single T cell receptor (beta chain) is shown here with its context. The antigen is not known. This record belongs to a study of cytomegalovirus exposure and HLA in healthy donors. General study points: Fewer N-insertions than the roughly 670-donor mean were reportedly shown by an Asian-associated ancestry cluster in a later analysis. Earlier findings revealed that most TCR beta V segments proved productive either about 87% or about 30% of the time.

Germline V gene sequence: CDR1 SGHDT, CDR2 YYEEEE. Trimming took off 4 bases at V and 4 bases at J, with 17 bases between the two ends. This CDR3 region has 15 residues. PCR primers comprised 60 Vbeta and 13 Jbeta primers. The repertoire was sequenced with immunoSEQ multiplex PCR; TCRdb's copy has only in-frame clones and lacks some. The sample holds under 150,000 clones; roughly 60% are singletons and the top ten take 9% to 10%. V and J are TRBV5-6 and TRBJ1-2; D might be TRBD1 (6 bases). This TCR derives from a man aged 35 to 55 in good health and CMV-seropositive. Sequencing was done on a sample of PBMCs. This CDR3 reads CASSPIQGMSYGYTF. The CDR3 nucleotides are TGTGCCAGCAGCCCTATACAGGGAATGAGCTATGGCTACACCTTC.